Each of the 6 T cell receptor beta chains below was sequenced from the same sample in a study of T cells expressing NK-cell markers. From the 5' RACE reads, TCRdb lists one entry per CDR3 protein and no DNA. This repertoire includes about 540,000 distinct CDR3 sequences. Input material: blood T cells: a sorted CD56 or NKG2C T cell subset, CD4+ or CD8+ T cells, or bulk PBMC T cells (not recorded which). These receptors were taken from a man aged 18-30 years in good health.

This rearrangement joins TRBV30 to TRBJ2-7; TCRdb's D gene call, TRBD1, goes unchecked for lack of DNA. Germline lookup yields CDR1 GTSNPN and CDR2 SVGIG (reference sequence). This CDR3 region has 13 residues. The CDR3 loop reads CAQDAGQPYEQYF.

V gene TRBV20-1 combines with J gene TRBJ2-2; TCRdb outputs TRBD1, but without DNA this stays unchecked. The germline gives CDR1 DFQATT, CDR2 SNEGSKA (reference sequence). The CDR3 consists of 18 residues. The CDR3 sequence: CSARDRLAGQGDTGELFF.

The V gene is TRBV6-2 or TRBV6-3, the J gene TRBJ2-5; TCRdb reports TRBD2, a call that lacks DNA to check it against. The germline CDR1 and CDR2 sequences are MNHEY and SVGEGT. The CDR3 is 15 amino acids. Here the CDR3 reads CASSSRTSGEETQYF.

The chain recombines TRBV6-1 with TRBJ2-3; no DNA is available, so the TRBD2 call from TCRdb remains unchecked. This CDR3 contains 16 residues. CDR1 and CDR2 from the germline V gene are MNHNS and SASEGT. CDR3 sequence: CASRPRALQSGDTQYF.

The rearrangement links TRBV5-6 to TRBJ2-5; TCRdb proposes TRBD2, but this gene call is untestable without DNA. Germline V CDR1 and CDR2: SGHDT, YYEEEE. The CDR3 sequence is 15 residues long. The CDR3 sequence: CASSRSPNLRETQYF.

V is TRBV12-3 or TRBV12-4 and J is TRBJ1-2; as DNA is missing, the TRBD1 call by TCRdb cannot be tested. The CDR3 is 15 residues long. CDR3 sequence: CASSFGGGLGYGYTF.